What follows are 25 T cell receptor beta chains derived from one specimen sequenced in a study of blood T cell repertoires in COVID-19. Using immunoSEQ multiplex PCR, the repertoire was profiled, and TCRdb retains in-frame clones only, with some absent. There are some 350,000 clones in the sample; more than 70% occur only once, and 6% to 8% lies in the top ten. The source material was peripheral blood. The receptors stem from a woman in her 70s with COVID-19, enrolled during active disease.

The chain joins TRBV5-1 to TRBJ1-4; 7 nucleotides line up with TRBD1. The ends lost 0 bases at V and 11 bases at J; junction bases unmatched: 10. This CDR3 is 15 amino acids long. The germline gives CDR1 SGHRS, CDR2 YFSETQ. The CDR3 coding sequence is TGCGCCAGCAGCTTGGCCCACCGGGACAGTACTAAACTGTTTTTT. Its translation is CASSLAHRDSTKLFF.

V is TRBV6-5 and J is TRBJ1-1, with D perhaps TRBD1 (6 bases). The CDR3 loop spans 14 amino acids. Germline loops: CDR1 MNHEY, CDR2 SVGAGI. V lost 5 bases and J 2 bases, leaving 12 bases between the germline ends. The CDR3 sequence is CASSRDTTNTEAFF. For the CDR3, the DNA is TGTGCCAGCAGTAGGGACACCACTAACACTGAAGCTTTCTTT.

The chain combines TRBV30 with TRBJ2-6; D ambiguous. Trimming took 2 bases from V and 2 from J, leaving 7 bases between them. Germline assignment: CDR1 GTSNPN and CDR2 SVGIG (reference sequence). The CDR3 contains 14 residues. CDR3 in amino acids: CAWSTSPGANVLTF. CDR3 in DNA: TGTGCCTGGAGTACTTCCCCTGGGGCCAACGTCCTGACTTTC.

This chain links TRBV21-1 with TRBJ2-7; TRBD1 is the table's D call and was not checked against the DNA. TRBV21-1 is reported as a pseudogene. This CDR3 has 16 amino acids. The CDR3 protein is CASSKETPREHYEQYF. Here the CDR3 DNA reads TGTGCCAGCAGCAAAGAGACCCCCAGGGAACACTACGAGCAGTACTTC.

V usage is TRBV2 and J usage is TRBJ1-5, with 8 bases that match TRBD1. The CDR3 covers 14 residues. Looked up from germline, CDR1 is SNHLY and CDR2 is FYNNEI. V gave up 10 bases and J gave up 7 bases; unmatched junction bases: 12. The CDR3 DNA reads TGTGCCACCTCCTTGGACAGGGCGGGGCAGCCCCAGCATTTT. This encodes CATSLDRAGQPQHF.

The CDR3 coding sequence is TGTGCCAGCAGTCCCCGGGACAGAGGGCTATCAAATGAAAAACTGTTTTTT. It translates to CASSPRDRGLSNEKLFF. This chain links TRBV27 with TRBJ1-4; 7 nucleotides agree with TRBD1. Per the germline V gene, CDR1 is MNHEY and CDR2 is SMNVEV (reference sequence). The CDR3 has 17 amino acids. The V segment lost 5 bases and the J segment 5 bases; nucleotides outside the gene matches: 14.

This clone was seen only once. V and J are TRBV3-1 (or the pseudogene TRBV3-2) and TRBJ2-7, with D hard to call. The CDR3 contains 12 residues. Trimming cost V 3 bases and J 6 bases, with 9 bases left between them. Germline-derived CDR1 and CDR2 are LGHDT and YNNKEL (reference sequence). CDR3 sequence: CASSQWSGEQYF. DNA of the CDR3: TGTGCCAGCAGCCAGTGGTCCGGCGAGCAGTACTTC.

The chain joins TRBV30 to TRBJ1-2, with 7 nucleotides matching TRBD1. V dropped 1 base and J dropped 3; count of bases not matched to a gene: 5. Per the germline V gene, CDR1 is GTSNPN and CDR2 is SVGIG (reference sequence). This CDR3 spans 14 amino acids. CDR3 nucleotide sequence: TGTGCCTGGAGTGAGGACAGGTTTTACTATGGCTACACCTTC. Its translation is CAWSEDRFYYGYTF.

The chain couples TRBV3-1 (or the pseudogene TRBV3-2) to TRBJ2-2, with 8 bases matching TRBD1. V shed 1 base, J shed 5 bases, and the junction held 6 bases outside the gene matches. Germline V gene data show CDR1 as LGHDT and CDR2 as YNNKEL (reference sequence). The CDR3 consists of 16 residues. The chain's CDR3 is CASSQGTGGRTGELFF. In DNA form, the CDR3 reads TGTGCCAGCAGCCAAGGAACAGGGGGAAGGACCGGGGAGCTGTTTTTT.

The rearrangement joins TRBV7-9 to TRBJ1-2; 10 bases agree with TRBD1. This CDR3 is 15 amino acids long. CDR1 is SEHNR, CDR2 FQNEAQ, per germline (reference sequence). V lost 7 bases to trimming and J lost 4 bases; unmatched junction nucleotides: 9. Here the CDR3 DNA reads TGTGCCAGCATCGAGGGGACAGGGGTTATCTATGGCTACACCTTC. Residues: CASIEGTGVIYGYTF.

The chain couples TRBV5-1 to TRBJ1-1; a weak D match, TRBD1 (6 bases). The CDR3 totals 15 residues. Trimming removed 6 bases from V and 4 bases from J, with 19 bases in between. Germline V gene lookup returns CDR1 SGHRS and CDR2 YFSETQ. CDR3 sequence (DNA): TGCGCCAGCACCGGTCCTAACAGGGCGGGCACTGAAGCTTTCTTT. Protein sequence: CASTGPNRAGTEAFF.

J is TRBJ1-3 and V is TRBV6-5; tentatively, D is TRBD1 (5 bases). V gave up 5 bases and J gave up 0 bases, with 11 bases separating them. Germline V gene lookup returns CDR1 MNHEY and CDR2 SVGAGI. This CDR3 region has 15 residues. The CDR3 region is CASSTDKSSGNTIYF. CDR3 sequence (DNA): TGTGCCAGCAGTACGGACAAAAGCTCTGGAAACACCATATATTTT.

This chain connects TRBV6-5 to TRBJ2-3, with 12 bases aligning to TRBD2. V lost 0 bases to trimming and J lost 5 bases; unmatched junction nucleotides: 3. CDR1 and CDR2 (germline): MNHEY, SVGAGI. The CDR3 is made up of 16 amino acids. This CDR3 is CASSYSEGLAGDTQYF. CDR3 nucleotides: TGTGCCAGCAGTTACTCGGAGGGACTAGCGGGAGATACGCAGTATTTT.

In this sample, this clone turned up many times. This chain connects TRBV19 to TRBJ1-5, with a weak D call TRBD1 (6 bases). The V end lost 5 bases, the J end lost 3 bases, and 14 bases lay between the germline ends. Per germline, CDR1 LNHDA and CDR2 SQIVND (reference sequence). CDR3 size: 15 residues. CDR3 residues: CASSFHQGSNQPQHF. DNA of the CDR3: TGTGCCAGTAGTTTCCATCAGGGGTCCAATCAGCCCCAGCATTTT. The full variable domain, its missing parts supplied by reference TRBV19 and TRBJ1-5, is DGGITQSPKYLFRKEGQNVTLSCEQNLNHDAMYWYRQDPGQGLRLIYYSQIVNDFQKGDIAEGYSVSREKKESFPLTVTSAQKNPTAFYLCASSFHQGSNQPQHFGDGTRLSIL.

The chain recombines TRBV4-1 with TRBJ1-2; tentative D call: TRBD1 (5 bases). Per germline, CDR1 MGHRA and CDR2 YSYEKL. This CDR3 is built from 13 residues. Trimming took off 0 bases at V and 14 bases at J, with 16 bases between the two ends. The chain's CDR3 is CASSQEGGSRSTF. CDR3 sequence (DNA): TGCGCCAGCAGCCAAGAGGGGGGGTCGAGGTCAACCTTC.

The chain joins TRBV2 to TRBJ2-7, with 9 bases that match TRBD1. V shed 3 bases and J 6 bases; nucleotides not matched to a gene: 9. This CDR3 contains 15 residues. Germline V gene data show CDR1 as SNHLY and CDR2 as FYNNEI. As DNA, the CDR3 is TGTGCCAGCAGTGAGTGGGACAGGGCAACGAGCGAGCAGTACTTC. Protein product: CASSEWDRATSEQYF.

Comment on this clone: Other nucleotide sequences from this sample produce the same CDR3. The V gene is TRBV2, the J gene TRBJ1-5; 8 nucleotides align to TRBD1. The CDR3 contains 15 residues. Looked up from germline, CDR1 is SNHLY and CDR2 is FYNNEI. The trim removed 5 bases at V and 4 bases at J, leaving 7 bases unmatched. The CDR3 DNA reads TGTGCCAGCAGTCGGGCAGGGGGCCCTAATCAGCCCCAGCATTTT. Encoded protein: CASSRAGGPNQPQHF.

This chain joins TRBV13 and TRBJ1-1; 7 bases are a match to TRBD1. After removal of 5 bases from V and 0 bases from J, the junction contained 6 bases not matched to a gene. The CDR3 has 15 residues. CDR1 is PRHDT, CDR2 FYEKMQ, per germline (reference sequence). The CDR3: CASSPQTGMNTEAFF. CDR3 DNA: TGTGCCAGCAGCCCTCAGACAGGGATGAACACTGAAGCTTTCTTT.

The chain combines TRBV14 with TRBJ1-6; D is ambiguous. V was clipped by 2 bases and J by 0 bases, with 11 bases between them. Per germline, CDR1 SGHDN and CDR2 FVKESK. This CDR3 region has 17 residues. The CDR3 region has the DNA TGTGCCAGCAGCCAATGGCCGGGAAGCTCCTATAATTCACCCCTCCACTTT. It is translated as CASSQWPGSSYNSPLHF.

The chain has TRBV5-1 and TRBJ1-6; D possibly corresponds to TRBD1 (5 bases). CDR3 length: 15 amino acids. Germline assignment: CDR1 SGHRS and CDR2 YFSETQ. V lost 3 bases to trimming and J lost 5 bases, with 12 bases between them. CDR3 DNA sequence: TGCGCCAGCAGCTCCGCCGGGACTCATAATTCACCCCTCCACTTT. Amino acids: CASSSAGTHNSPLHF.

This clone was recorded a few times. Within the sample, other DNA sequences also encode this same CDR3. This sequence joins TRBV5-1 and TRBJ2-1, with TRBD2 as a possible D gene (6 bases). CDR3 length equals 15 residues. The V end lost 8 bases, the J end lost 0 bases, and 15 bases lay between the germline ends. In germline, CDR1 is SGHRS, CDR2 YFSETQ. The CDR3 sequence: CARGGRQGSYNEQFF. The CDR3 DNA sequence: TGCGCCAGGGGGGGAAGGCAGGGCTCCTACAATGAGCAGTTCTTC.

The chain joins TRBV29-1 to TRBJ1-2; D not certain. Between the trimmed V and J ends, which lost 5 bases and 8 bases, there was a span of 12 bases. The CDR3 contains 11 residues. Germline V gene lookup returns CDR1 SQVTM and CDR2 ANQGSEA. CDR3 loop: CSVLPRGGYTF. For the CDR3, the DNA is TGCAGCGTTTTACCTCGAGGCGGCTACACCTTC.

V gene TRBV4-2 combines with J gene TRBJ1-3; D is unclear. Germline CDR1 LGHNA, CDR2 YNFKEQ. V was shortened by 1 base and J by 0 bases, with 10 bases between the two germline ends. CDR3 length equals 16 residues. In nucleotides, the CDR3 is TGTGCCAGCAGCCAAGGTCTAGGAAGCTCTGGAAACACCATATATTTT. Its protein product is CASSQGLGSSGNTIYF.

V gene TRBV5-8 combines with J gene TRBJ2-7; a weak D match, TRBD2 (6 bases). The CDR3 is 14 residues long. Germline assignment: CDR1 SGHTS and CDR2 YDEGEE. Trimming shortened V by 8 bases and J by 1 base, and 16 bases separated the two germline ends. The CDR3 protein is CASTRRDPSYEQYF. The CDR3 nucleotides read TGTGCCAGTACGAGGAGGGACCCGTCCTACGAGCAGTACTTC.

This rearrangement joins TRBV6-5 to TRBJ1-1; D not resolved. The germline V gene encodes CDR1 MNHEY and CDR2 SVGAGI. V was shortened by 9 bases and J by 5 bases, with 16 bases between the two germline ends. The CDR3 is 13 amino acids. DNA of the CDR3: TGTGCCAGTAGAAAAGAGGGCTGGACTGAAGCTTTCTTT. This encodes CASRKEGWTEAFF.